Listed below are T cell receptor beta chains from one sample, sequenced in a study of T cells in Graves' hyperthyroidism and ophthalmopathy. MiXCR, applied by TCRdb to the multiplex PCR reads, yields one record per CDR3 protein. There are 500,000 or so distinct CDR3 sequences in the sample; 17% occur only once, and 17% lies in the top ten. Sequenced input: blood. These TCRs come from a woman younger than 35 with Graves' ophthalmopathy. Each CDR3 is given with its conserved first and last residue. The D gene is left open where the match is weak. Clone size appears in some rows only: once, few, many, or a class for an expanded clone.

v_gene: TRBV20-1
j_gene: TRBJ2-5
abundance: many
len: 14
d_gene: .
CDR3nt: TGCAGTGCTAGGGACGAGCGTGGAGGAGAGACCCAGTACTTC
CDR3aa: CSARDERGGETQYF

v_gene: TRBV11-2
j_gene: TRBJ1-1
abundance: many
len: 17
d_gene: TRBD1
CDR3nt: TGTGCCAGCAGCCCCGGCAGGGGGCGCCTCATGAACACTGAAGCTTTCTTT
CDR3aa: CASSPGRGRLMNTEAFF

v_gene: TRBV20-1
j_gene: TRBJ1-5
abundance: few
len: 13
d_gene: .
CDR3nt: TGCAGTGCTAGTGGACAGCTTAGCAAGCCCCAGCATTTT
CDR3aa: CSASGQLSKPQHF

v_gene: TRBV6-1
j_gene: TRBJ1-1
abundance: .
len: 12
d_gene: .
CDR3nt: TGTGCGAGTCTGTCCGGGGGCACTGAAGCTCTCTTT
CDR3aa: CASLSGGTEALF

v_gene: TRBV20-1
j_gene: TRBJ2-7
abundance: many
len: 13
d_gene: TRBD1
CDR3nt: TGCAGTGCCCAGACAGGGGTCTCCTACGAGCAGTACTTC
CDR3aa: CSAQTGVSYEQYF

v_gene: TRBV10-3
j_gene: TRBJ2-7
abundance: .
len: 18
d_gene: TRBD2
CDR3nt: TGTGCCATCAGTGAGTCAGGGACTAGCGGGAGGCGAACGGACGAGCAGTACTTC
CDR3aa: CAISESGTSGRRTDEQYF

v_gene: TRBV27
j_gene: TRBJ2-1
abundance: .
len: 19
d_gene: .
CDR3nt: TGTGCCAGCAGTTTGTACTCGACACTAGCCGCAAGCTCCTACAATGAGCAGTTCTTC
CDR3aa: CASSLYSTLAASSYNEQFF

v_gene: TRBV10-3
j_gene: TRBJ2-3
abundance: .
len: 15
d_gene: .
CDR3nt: TGTGCCATCAGTGAGTTGGTAGGACTGGCAGATACGCAGTATTTT
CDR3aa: CAISELVGLADTQYF

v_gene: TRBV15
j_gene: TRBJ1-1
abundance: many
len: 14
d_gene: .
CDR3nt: TGTGCCACCAGCAGAGAAAAAGTGAACACTGAAGCTTTCTTT
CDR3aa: CATSREKVNTEAFF

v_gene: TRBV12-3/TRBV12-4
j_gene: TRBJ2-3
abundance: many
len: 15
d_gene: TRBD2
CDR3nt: TGTGCCAGCAGTTTGCCTAGCGGGGGTGACGATACGCAGTATTTT
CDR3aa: CASSLPSGGDDTQYF

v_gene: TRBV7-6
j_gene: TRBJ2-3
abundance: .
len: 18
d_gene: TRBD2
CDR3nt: TGTGCCAGCAGCTTCCTGGGACTAGCGGGGGGCCGCCCAGATACGCAGTATTTT
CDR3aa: CASSFLGLAGGRPDTQYF

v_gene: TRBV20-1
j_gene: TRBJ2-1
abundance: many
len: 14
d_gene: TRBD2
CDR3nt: TGCAGTGCTGAACTAGCGGGAGGCGGAAATGAGCAGTTCTTC
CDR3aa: CSAELAGGGNEQFF

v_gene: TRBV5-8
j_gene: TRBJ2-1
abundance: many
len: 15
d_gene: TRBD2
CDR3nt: TGTGCCAGCAGCTTGCCAGCGGGAGGGCCCAGGGAGCAGTTCTTC
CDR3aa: CASSLPAGGPREQFF

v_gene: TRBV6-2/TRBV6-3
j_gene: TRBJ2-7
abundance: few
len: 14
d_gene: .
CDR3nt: TGTGCCAGCAGTTACTATGACTCTGCCTACGAGCAGTACTTC
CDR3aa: CASSYYDSAYEQYF

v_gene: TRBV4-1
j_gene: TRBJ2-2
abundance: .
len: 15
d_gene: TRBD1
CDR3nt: TGCGCCAGCAGCCAAGGGGACAGGGGCACCGGGGAGCTGTTTTTT
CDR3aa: CASSQGDRGTGELFF

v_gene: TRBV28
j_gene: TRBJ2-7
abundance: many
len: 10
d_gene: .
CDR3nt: TGTGCCAGCAGCCGCTACGAGCAGTACTTC
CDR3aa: CASSRYEQYF

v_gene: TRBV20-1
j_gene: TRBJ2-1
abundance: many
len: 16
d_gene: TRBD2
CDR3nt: TGCAGTGCTAGCCGGGGACTAGCGGACCCCTACAATGAGCAGTTCTTC
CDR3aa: CSASRGLADPYNEQFF

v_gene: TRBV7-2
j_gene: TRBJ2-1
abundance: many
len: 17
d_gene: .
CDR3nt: TGTGCCAGCAGCTCCCAGGGCCAGCGCCTCTCCTACAATGAGCAGTTCTTC
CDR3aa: CASSSQGQRLSYNEQFF

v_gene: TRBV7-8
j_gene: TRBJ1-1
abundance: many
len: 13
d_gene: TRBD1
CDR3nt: TGTGCCAGCATCCCCAGGGGGCAAACTGAAGCTTTCTTT
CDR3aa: CASIPRGQTEAFF

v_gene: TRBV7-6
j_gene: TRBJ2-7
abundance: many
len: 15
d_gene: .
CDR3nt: TGTGCCAGCAGCTTAGCTAGCGGCTATCTCTACGAGCAGTACTTC
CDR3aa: CASSLASGYLYEQYF

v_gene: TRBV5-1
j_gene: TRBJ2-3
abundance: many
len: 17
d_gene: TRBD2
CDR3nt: TGCGCCAGCAGCTTGCTCGCCGGGACTAGCGGTAGTGGTACGCAGTATTTT
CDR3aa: CASSLLAGTSGSGTQYF

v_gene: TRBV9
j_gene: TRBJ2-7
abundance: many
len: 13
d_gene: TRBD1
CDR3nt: TGTGCCAGCAGCGTAGGGGGACAGGGCGAGCAGTACTTC
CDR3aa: CASSVGGQGEQYF

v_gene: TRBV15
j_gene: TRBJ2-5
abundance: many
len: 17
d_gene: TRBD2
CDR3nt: TGTGCCACCAGCAGAGTTGCGGGAGAGGCCTTACAAGAGACCCAGTACTTC
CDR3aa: CATSRVAGEALQETQYF

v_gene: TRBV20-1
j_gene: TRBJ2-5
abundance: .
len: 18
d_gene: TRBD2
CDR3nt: TGCAGTGCTGACTCCGATGCCCTTGGAGCGGGGGCCTCAGAGACCCAGTACTTC
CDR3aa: CSADSDALGAGASETQYF

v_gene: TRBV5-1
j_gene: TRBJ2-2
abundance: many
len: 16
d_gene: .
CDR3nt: TGCGCCAGCAGCCACAGAAGGGGTACCTCTACCGGGGAGCTGTTTTTT
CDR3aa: CASSHRRGTSTGELFF

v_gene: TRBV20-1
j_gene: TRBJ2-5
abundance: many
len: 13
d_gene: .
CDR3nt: TGCAGTGCTAGACAGGGTGGCCAAGAGACCCAGTACTTC
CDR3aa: CSARQGGQETQYF

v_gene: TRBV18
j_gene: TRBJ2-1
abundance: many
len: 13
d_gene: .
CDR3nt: TGTGCCAGCTCACCAAAGGCGGGCAATGAGCAGTTCTTC
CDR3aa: CASSPKAGNEQFF

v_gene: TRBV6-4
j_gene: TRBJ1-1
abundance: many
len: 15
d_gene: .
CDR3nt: TGTGCCAGCAGTGACCCCGTTTGGGGGGGTGCTGAAGCTTTCTTT
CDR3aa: CASSDPVWGGAEAFF

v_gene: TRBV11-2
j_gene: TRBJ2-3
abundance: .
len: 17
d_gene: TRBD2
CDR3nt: TGTGCCAGCAGCTTAACTATTCGGGGGGGCCGGACAGATACGCAGTATTTT
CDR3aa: CASSLTIRGGRTDTQYF

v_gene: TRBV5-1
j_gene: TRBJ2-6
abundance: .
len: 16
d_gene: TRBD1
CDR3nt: TGCGCCAGCAGCAGAGGACAGGGGGCTGGGGCCAACGTCCTGACTTTC
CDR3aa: CASSRGQGAGANVLTF

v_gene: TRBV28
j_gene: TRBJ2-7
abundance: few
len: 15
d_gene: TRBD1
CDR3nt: TGTGCCAGCAGATCGACAGGGGGGCTTCCCTACGAGCAGTACTTC
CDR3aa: CASRSTGGLPYEQYF

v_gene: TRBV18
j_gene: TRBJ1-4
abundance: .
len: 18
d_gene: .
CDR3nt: TGTGCCAGCTCACCAGCCATGCCAGGGAGTGTATTGGATGAAAAACTGTTTTTT
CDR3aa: CASSPAMPGSVLDEKLFF

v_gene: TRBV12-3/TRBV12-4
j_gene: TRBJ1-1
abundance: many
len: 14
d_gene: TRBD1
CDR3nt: TGTGCCAGCAGGGAGACAGGGGTGAGGACTGAAGCTTTCTTT
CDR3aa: CASRETGVRTEAFF

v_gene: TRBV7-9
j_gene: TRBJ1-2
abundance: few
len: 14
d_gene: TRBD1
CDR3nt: TGTGCCAGCAGCGCCCCCGGGACAGGGGTTGGCTACACCTTC
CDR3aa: CASSAPGTGVGYTF

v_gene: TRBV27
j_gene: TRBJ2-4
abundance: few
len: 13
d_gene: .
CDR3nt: TGTGCCAGCAGTTCTCTGGCCAAAAACATTCAGTACTTC
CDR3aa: CASSSLAKNIQYF

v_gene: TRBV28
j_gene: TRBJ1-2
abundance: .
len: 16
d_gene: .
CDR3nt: TGTGCCAGCACCCCGATCAACGGGGGCTTTGGCTATGGCTACACCTTC
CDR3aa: CASTPINGGFGYGYTF

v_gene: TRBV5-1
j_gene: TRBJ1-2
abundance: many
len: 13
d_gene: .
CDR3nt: TGTGCCAGCAGTCCTACAGGTTCCGGTGGCTACACCTTC
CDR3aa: CASSPTGSGGYTF

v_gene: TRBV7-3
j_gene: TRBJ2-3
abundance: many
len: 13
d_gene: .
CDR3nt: TGTGCCAGCAGCGTCGTGGGGGCAGATACGCAGTATTTT
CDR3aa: CASSVVGADTQYF

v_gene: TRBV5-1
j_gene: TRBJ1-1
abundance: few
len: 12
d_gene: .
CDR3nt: TGCGCCAGCAGCCTGTGGGGGGCTGAAGCTTTCTTT
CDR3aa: CASSLWGAEAFF

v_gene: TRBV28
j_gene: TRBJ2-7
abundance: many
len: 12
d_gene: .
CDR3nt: TGTGCCAGCAGTTCGGACTTCTACGAGCAGTACTTC
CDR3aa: CASSSDFYEQYF

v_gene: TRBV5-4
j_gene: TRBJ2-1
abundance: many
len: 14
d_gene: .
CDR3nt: TGTGCCAGCAGCCGGCGGGACTCCTACAATGAGCAGTTCTTC
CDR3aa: CASSRRDSYNEQFF